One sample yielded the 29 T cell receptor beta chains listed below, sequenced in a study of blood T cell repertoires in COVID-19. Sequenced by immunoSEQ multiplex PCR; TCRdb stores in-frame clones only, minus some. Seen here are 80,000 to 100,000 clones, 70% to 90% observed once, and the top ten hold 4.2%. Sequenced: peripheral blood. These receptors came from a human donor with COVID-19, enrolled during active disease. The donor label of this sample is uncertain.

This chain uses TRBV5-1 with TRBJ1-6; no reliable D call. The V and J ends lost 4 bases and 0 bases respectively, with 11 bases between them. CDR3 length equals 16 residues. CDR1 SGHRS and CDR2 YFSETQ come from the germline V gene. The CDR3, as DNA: TGCGCCAGCAGCCTGGACTGGAGCTCCTATAATTCACCCCTCCACTTT. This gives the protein CASSLDWSSYNSPLHF.

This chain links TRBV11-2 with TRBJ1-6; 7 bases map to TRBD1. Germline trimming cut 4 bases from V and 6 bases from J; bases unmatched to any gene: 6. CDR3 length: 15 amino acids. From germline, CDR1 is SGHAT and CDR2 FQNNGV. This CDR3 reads CASSSLTGFNSPLHF. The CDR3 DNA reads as TGTGCCAGCAGCTCGTTGACAGGGTTTAATTCACCCCTCCACTTT. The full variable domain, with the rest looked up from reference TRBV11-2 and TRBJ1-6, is EAGVAQSPRYKIIEKRQSVAFWCNPISGHATLYWYQQILGQGPKLLIQFQNNGVVDDSQLPKDRFSAERLKGVDSTLKIQPAKLEDSAVYLCASSSLTGFNSPLHFGNGTRLTVT.

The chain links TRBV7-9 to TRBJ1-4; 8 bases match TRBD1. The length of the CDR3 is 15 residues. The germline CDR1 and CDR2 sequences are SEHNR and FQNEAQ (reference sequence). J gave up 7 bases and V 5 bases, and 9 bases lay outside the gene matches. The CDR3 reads CASSMTGELFEKLFF. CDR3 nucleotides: TGTGCCAGCAGCATGACAGGGGAGTTGTTTGAAAAACTGTTTTTT.

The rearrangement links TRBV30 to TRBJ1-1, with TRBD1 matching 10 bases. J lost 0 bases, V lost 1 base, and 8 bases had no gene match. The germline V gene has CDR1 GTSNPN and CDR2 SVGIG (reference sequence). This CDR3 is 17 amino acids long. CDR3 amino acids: CAWSDLRQGAMNTEAFF. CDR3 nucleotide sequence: TGTGCCTGGAGTGACCTCCGACAGGGGGCGATGAACACTGAAGCTTTCTTT.

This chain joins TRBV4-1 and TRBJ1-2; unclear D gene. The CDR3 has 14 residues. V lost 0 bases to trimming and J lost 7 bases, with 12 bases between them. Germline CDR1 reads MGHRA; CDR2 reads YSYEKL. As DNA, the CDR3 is TGCGCCAGCAGCCAAGATCGAGGGTTTGGTGGCTACACCTTC. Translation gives CASSQDRGFGGYTF.

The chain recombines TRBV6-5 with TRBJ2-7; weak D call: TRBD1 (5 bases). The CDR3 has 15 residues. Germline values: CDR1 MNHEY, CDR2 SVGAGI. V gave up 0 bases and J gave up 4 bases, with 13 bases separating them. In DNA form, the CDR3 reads TGTGCCAGCAGTTACTCGGCAGGGCTTGGGTACGAGCAGTACTTC. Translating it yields CASSYSAGLGYEQYF.

For the CDR3, the DNA is TGTGCCAGCACCCATGACTTTGAGGTCGGGGAGCTGTTTTTT. Its translation is CASTHDFEVGELFF. The rearrangement uses TRBV28 and TRBJ2-2; D unclear. The ends were cut back, 7 bases at V and 7 bases at J, with 16 bases in the middle. In germline, CDR1 is MDHEN, CDR2 SYDVKM. This CDR3 contains 14 residues.

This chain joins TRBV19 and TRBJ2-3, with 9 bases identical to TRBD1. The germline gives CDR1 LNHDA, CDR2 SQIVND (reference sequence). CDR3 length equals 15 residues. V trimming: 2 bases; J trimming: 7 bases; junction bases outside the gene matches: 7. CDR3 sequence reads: CASSIRGQGLNTQYF. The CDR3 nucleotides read TGTGCCAGTAGTATAAGGGGACAGGGCTTGAATACGCAGTATTTT.

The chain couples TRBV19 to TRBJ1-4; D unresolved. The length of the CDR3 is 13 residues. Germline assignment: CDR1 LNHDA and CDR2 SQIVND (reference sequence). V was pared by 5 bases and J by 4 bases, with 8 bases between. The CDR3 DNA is TGTGCCAGTAGTCCGGGGAATAATGAAAAACTGTTTTTT. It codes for CASSPGNNEKLFF. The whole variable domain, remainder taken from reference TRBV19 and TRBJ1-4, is DGGITQSPKYLFRKEGQNVTLSCEQNLNHDAMYWYRQDPGQGLRLIYYSQIVNDFQKGDIAEGYSVSREKKESFPLTVTSAQKNPTAFYLCASSPGNNEKLFFGSGTQLSVL.

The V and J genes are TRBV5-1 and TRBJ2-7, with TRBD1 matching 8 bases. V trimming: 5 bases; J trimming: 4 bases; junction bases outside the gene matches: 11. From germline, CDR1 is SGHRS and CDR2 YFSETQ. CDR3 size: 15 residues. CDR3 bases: TGCGCCAGCAGTTATGTCGGGACAGGAGTTTACGAGCAGTACTTC. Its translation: CASSYVGTGVYEQYF.

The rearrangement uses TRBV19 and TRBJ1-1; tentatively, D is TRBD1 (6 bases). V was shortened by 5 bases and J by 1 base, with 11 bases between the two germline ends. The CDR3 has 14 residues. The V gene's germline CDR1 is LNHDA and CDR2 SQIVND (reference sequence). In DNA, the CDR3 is TGTGCCAGTAGTGTCGGACAGACGAACACTGAAGCTTTCTTT. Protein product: CASSVGQTNTEAFF.

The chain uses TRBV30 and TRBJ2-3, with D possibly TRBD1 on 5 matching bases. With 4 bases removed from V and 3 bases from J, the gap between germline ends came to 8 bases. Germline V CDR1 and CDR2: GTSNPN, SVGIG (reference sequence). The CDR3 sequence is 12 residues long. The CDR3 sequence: CAWTRQTDTQYF. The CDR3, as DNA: TGTGCCTGGACCCGACAGACAGATACGCAGTATTTT.

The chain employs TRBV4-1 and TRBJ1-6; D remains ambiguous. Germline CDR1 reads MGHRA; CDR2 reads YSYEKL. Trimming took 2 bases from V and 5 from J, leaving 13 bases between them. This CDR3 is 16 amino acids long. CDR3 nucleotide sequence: TGCGCCAGCAGCCAAAAAGCTGGGAGTAATAATTCACCCCTCCACTTT. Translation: CASSQKAGSNNSPLHF.

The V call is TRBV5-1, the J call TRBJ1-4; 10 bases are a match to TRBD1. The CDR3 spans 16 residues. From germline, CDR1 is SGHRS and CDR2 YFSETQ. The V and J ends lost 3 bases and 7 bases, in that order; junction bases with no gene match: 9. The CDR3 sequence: CASSSGTGESSEKLFF. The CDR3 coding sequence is TGCGCCAGCAGCTCCGGGACAGGGGAATCGTCTGAAAAACTGTTTTTT.

CDR3 sequence reads: CASSLLGGGAGTDTQYF. The CDR3 region has the DNA TGTGCCAGCAGCTTATTGGGTGGGGGCGCCGGCACAGATACGCAGTATTTT. This chain uses TRBV7-3 with TRBJ2-3; TRBD1 might be the D (6 bases). The V gene's germline CDR1 is SGHTA and CDR2 FQGTGA. Between the trimmed V and J ends, which lost 2 bases and 1 base, there was a span of 16 bases. The CDR3 totals 17 residues.

The CDR3 region is CASGLPPGQVYGYTF. For the CDR3, the DNA is TGTGCTAGTGGTTTGCCTCCGGGACAGGTCTATGGCTACACCTTC. The J gene is TRBJ1-2, the V gene TRBV12-5; 8 bases line up with TRBD1. V gave up 2 bases and J gave up 4 bases; unmatched junction bases: 6. CDR1 and CDR2 (germline): LGHNT, FRNRAP. The CDR3 has 15 residues.

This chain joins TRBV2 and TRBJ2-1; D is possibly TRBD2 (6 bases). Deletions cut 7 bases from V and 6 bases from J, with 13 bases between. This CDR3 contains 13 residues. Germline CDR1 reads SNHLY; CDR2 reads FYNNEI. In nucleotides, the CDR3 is TGTGCCAGCACCAGACTAGTCGGCAATGAGCAGTTCTTC. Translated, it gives CASTRLVGNEQFF.

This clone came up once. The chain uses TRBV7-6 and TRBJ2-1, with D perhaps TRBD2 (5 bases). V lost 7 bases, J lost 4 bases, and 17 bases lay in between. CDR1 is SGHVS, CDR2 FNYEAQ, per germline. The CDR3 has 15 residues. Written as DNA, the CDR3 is TGTGCCAGCATTCGGGTGGCGGGTCAATACAATGAGCAGTTCTTC. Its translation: CASIRVAGQYNEQFF.

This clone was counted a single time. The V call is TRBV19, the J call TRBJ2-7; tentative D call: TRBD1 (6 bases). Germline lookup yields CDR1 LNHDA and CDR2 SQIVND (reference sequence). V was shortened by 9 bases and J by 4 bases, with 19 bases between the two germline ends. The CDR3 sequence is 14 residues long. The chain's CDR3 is CARDDPGTLYEQYF. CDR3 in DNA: TGTGCCAGAGACGACCCCGGGACATTATACGAGCAGTACTTC.

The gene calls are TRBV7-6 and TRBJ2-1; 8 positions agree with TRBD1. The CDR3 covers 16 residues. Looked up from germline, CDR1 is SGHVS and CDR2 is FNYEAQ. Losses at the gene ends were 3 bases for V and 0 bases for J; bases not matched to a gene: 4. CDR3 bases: TGTGCCAGCAGCTTCCCCCAGGGGGCCTCCTACAATGAGCAGTTCTTC. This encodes CASSFPQGASYNEQFF.

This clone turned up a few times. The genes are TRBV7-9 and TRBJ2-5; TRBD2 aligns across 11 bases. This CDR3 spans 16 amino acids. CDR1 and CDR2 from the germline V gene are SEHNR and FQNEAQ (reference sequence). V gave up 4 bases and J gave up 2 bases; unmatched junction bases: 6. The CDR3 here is CASSSRLAGRQETQYF. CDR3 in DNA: TGTGCCAGCAGCTCAAGACTAGCGGGGAGACAAGAGACCCAGTACTTC.

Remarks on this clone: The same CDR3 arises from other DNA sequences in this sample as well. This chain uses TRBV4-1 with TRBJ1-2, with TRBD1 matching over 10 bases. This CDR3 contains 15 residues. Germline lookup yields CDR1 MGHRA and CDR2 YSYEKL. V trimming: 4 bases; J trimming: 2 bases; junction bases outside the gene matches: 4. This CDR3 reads CASSPRTGGNYGYTF. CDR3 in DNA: TGCGCCAGCAGCCCCCGGACAGGGGGAAACTATGGCTACACCTTC.

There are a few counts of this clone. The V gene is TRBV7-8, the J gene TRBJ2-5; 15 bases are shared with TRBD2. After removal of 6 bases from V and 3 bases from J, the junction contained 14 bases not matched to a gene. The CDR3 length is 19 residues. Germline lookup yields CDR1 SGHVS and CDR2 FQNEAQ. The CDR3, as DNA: TGTGCCAGCAGTCCCCACGGGACTAGCGGGAGGAGGCTAGAAGAGACCCAGTACTTC. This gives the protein CASSPHGTSGRRLEETQYF.

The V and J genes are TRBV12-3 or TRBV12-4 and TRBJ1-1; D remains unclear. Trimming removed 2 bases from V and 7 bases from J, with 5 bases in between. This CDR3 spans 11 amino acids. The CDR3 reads CASSLIIEAFF. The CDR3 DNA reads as TGTGCCAGCAGTTTAATCATTGAAGCTTTCTTT.

This chain's CDR3 is CASSPRQASYEQYF. CDR3 DNA: TGTGCCAGTAGTCCGCGACAGGCTTCCTACGAGCAGTACTTC. This sequence joins TRBV19 and TRBJ2-7, with D tentatively TRBD1 (6 bases). This CDR3 contains 14 residues. CDR1 is LNHDA, CDR2 SQIVND, per germline (reference sequence). V dropped 5 bases and J dropped 1 base, with 12 bases sitting between them.

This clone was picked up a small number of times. The CDR3 DNA reads as TGTGCCAGCAGTATCCAGGGGGCGCGTGGCTACACCTTC. It translates to CASSIQGARGYTF. V gene TRBV12-3 or TRBV12-4 combines with J gene TRBJ1-2; TRBD1 aligns across 8 bases. The CDR3 extends over 13 amino acids. With V trimmed by 5 bases and J by 7 bases, 6 bases remained unmatched.

DNA for the CDR3: TGTGCCAGCAGCTTAGGGGCGAACAATGAGCAGTTCTTC. Translating it yields CASSLGANNEQFF. The rearrangement joins TRBV11-3 to TRBJ2-1, with unresolved D. There are 13 residues in the CDR3. Germline V gives CDR1 SGHNT, CDR2 YENEEA. V was shortened by 1 base and J by 5 bases, with 6 bases between the two germline ends.

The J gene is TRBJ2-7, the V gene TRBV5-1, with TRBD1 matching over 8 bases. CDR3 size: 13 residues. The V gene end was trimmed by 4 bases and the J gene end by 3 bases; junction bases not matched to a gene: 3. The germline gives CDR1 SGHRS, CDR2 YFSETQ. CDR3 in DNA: TGCGCCAGCAGCGTGGGACAGGACTACGAGCAGTACTTC. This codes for CASSVGQDYEQYF.

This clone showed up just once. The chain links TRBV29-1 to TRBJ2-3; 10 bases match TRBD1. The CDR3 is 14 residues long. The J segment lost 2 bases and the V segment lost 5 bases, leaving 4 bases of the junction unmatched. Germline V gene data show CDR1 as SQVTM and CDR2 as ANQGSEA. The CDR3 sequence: CSVRGTGVTDTQYF. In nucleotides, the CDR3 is TGCAGCGTTCGGGGGACAGGGGTCACAGATACGCAGTATTTT.